A selection of T cell receptor beta chains follows, all from one sample in a study of blood T cell repertoires in COVID-19. The assay was immunoSEQ multiplex PCR, and TCRdb's table has in-frame clones only and misses some. Altogether approximately 25,000 clones are present, under 85% being singletons, with the ten largest covering about 6%. Source material: peripheral blood. The source of these receptors is a man aged 50 or older with COVID-19, enrolled during active disease. The CDR3 runs from the conserved cysteine through the conserved F or W. The order of the fields is V gene, D gene, J gene, CDR3 protein. A D gene is named only where the DNA matches it firmly.

V gene: TRBV21-1; D gene: .; J gene: TRBJ2-7; CDR3 protein: CASSKAWTGDYEQYF
V gene: TRBV18; D gene: TRBD2; J gene: TRBJ2-3; CDR3 protein: CASSPGLAGATDTQYF
V gene: TRBV3-1/TRBV3-2; D gene: .; J gene: TRBJ2-5; CDR3 protein: CASSQGHAGETQYF
V gene: TRBV19; D gene: TRBD2; J gene: TRBJ2-1; CDR3 protein: CASQTTSGTYNEQFF
V gene: TRBV28; D gene: .; J gene: TRBJ1-6; CDR3 protein: CASSYRGPLHF
V gene: TRBV7-9; D gene: .; J gene: TRBJ2-1; CDR3 protein: CASSWQPGDEQFF
V gene: TRBV14; D gene: TRBD1; J gene: TRBJ2-4; CDR3 protein: CASSRAQGWSKNIQYF
V gene: TRBV7-9; D gene: TRBD1; J gene: TRBJ2-1; CDR3 protein: CASSTDRALGNEQFF
V gene: TRBV3-1/TRBV3-2; D gene: .; J gene: TRBJ2-2; CDR3 protein: CASSHGTFNTGELFF
V gene: TRBV5-4; D gene: TRBD2; J gene: TRBJ2-3; CDR3 protein: CASSLVVAGGVGKDTQYF
V gene: TRBV24-1; D gene: TRBD1; J gene: TRBJ2-7; CDR3 protein: CATSAGTGNSYEQYF
V gene: TRBV6-6; D gene: .; J gene: TRBJ1-1; CDR3 protein: CASSYQTWNTEAFF
V gene: TRBV15; D gene: .; J gene: TRBJ1-5; CDR3 protein: CATSRDRTFNQPQHF
V gene: TRBV30; D gene: .; J gene: TRBJ2-7; CDR3 protein: CAWSVNSYEQYF
V gene: TRBV7-7; D gene: .; J gene: TRBJ2-5; CDR3 protein: CASSLGQVGQGTQYF
V gene: TRBV6-5; D gene: TRBD1; J gene: TRBJ2-7; CDR3 protein: CASETGGAYEQYF
V gene: TRBV9; D gene: TRBD2; J gene: TRBJ2-3; CDR3 protein: CASSVAGGHLYTDTQYF
V gene: TRBV5-6; D gene: TRBD1; J gene: TRBJ1-1; CDR3 protein: CASSRPTGIAFF
V gene: TRBV7-9; D gene: .; J gene: TRBJ2-7; CDR3 protein: CASSLGSSYRIDYEQYF
V gene: TRBV28; D gene: .; J gene: TRBJ2-6; CDR3 protein: CASSLWRSTAPGANVLTF
V gene: TRBV28; D gene: TRBD1; J gene: TRBJ1-2; CDR3 protein: CASSAPGQGSTF
V gene: TRBV23-1; D gene: .; J gene: TRBJ2-7; CDR3 protein: CASRQTLRNHEQYF
V gene: TRBV4-1; D gene: TRBD2; J gene: TRBJ2-7; CDR3 protein: CASSQRPTSGSSYEQYF
V gene: TRBV10-3; D gene: TRBD2; J gene: TRBJ2-1; CDR3 protein: CAIRPASGGAGEQFF
V gene: TRBV28; D gene: .; J gene: TRBJ2-2; CDR3 protein: CASSLWEVDGELFF
V gene: TRBV3-1/TRBV3-2; D gene: .; J gene: TRBJ2-2; CDR3 protein: CASSHPRRERGAGELFF
V gene: TRBV20-1; D gene: TRBD1; J gene: TRBJ2-7; CDR3 protein: CSASSGTGGYEQYF
V gene: TRBV18; D gene: TRBD2; J gene: TRBJ2-1; CDR3 protein: CASSQLAEYNEQFF
V gene: TRBV4-1; D gene: .; J gene: TRBJ1-4; CDR3 protein: CASSQVPTSNEKLFF
V gene: TRBV7-2; D gene: .; J gene: TRBJ1-1; CDR3 protein: CASSLRQMTEAFF
V gene: TRBV24-1; D gene: TRBD1; J gene: TRBJ2-1; CDR3 protein: CATSGTGSYNEQFF
V gene: TRBV5-1; D gene: .; J gene: TRBJ1-5; CDR3 protein: CASRMDSDQPQHF
V gene: TRBV5-1; D gene: TRBD1; J gene: TRBJ1-5; CDR3 protein: CASSPTGEPYQPQHF
V gene: TRBV9; D gene: TRBD1; J gene: TRBJ1-1; CDR3 protein: CASSVGRDSGRPEAFF
V gene: TRBV7-2; D gene: TRBD2; J gene: TRBJ2-1; CDR3 protein: CASSLTSGRNEQFF
V gene: TRBV11-2; D gene: .; J gene: TRBJ2-3; CDR3 protein: CASNQRAGDTQYF
V gene: TRBV11-2; D gene: TRBD1; J gene: TRBJ2-5; CDR3 protein: CASSPRTGGLETQYF
V gene: TRBV5-1; D gene: .; J gene: TRBJ2-2; CDR3 protein: CASSLAAVNTGELFF
V gene: TRBV4-1; D gene: TRBD1; J gene: TRBJ1-2; CDR3 protein: CASSQIQGEVRTNYGYTF
V gene: TRBV28; D gene: TRBD1; J gene: TRBJ1-2; CDR3 protein: CASSQGGRGNYGYTF
V gene: TRBV9; D gene: TRBD1; J gene: TRBJ1-3; CDR3 protein: CASSLQTGTRTPGNTIYF
V gene: TRBV11-2; D gene: TRBD2; J gene: TRBJ2-1; CDR3 protein: CASSSAPGLVEQFF
V gene: TRBV6-2/TRBV6-3; D gene: TRBD1; J gene: TRBJ1-2; CDR3 protein: CASSRQGPRGGYTF
V gene: TRBV3-1/TRBV3-2; D gene: .; J gene: TRBJ1-4; CDR3 protein: CASSLAGGSNEKLFF
V gene: TRBV10-2; D gene: TRBD1; J gene: TRBJ1-2; CDR3 protein: CASSGAPGQGGFNYGYTF
V gene: TRBV10-3; D gene: .; J gene: TRBJ1-1; CDR3 protein: CAISEESDTEAFF
V gene: TRBV28; D gene: .; J gene: TRBJ2-5; CDR3 protein: CASSRPQGGPTETQYF
V gene: TRBV4-1; D gene: TRBD2; J gene: TRBJ2-4; CDR3 protein: CASSPGLLAKNIQYF